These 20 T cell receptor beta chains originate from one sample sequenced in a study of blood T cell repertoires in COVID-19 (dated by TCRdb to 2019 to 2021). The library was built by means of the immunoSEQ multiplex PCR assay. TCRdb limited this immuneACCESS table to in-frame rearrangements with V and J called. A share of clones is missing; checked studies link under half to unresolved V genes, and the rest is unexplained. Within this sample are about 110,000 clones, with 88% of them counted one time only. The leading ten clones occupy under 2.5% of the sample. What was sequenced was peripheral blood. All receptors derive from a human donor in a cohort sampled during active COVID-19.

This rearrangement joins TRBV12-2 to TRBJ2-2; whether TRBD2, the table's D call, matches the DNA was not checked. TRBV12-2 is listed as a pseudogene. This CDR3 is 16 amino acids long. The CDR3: CASRLSGAGKGGELFF. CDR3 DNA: TGTGCAAGTCGCTTGTCGGGAGCAGGGAAGGGCGGGGAGCTGTTTTTT.

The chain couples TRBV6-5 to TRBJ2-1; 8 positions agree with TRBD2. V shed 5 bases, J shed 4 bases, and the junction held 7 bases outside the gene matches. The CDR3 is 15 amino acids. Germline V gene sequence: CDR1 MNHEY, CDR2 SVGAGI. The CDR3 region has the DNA TGTGCCAGCAGTAGAGGGGCGGGAGGATACAATGAGCAGTTCTTC. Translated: CASSRGAGGYNEQFF.

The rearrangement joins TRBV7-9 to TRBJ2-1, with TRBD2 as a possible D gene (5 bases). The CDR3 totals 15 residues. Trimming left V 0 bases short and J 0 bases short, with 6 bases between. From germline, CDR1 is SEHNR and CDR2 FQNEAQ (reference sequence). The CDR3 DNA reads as TGTGCCAGCAGCTTAGCAGGGAGCTCCTACAATGAGCAGTTCTTC. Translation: CASSLAGSSYNEQFF.

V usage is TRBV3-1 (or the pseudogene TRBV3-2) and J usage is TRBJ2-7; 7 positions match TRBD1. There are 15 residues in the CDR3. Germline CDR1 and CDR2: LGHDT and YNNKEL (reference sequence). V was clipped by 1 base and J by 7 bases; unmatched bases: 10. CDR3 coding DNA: TGTGCCAGCAGCCAAGGGGTCGAGGGGGCAGGGGAGCAGTACTTC. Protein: CASSQGVEGAGEQYF.

CDR3 sequence (DNA): TGCGCCAGCAGCTTGCGGGAGAGAGGTAATAATGAGCAGTTCTTC. Protein: CASSLRERGNNEQFF. V is TRBV5-1 and J is TRBJ2-1; weak D call: TRBD2 (6 bases). The CDR3 sequence is 15 residues long. Looked up from germline, CDR1 is SGHRS and CDR2 is YFSETQ. V was trimmed by 1 base and J by 7 bases, leaving 15 bases between them.

CDR3 residues: CAVSTSVSTDTQYF. The CDR3 coding sequence is TGTGCCGTCTCGACTAGCGTAAGCACAGATACGCAGTATTTT. The chain is built from TRBV10-3 and TRBJ2-3, with 8 nucleotides matching TRBD2. CDR3 size: 14 residues. V was clipped by 11 bases and J by 0 bases; unmatched bases: 7. In germline, CDR1 is ENHRY, CDR2 SYGVKD.

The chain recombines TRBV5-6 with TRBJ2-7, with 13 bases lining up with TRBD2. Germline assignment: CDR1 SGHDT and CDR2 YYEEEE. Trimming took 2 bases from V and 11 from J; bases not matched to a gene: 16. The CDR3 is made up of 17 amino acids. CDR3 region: CASSFGPTSGRATMEYF. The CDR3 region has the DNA TGTGCCAGCAGCTTTGGTCCAACTAGCGGGAGGGCCACCATGGAGTACTTC.

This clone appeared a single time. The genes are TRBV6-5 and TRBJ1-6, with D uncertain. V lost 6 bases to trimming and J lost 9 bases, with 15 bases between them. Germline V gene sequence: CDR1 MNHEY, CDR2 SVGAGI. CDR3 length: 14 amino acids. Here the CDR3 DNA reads TGTGCCAGCAGGGGCGGGGTTGGAGGTTCACCCCTCCACTTT. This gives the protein CASRGGVGGSPLHF.

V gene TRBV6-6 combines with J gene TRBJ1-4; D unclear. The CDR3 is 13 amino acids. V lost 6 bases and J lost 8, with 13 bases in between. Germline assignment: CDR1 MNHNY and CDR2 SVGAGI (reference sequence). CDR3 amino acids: CASRSNAEEKLFF. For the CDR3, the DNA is TGTGCCAGCAGAAGTAATGCCGAGGAAAAACTGTTTTTT.

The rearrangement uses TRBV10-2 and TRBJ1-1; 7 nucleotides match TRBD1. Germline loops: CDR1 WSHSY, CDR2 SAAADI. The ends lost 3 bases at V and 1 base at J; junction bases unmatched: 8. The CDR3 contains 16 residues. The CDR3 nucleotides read TGCGCCAGCAGTGACGGGGCAGGGGGTCAGAACACTGAAGCTTTCTTT. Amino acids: CASSDGAGGQNTEAFF.

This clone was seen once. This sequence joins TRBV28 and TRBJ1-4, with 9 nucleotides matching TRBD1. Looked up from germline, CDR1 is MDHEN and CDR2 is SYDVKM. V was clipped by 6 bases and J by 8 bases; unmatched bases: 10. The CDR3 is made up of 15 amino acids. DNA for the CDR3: TGTGCCAGCAGCCAATCCGGGACAGGGAACGAAAAACTGTTTTTT. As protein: CASSQSGTGNEKLFF.

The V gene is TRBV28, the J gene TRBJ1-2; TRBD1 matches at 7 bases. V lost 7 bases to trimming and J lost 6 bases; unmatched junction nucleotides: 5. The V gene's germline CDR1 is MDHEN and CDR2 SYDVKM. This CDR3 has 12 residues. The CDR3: CASTRGQDGYTF. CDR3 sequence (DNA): TGTGCCAGCACTCGAGGACAGGATGGCTACACCTTC.

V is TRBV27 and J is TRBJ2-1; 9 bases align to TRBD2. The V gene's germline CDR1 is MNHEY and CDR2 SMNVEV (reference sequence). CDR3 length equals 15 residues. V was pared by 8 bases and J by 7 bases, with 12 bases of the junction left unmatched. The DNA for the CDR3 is TGTGCCAGCGCTGGACTAGCGTCACAGGGGAATGAGCAGTTCTTC. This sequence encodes CASAGLASQGNEQFF.

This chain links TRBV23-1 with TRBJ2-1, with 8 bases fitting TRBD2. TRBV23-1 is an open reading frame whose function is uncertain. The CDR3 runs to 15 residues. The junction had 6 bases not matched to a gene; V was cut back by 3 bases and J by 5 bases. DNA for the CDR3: TGCGCCAGCAGTCAGTCGGGGGGGCAGGACAATGAGCAGTTCTTC. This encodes CASSQSGGQDNEQFF.

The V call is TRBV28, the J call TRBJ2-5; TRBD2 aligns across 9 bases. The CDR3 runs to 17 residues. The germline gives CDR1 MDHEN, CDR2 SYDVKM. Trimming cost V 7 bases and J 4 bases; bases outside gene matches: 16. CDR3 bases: TGTGCCAGCACTACTCCCTCGAGACTAGCGGCCGGAGAGACCCAGTACTTC. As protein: CASTTPSRLAAGETQYF.

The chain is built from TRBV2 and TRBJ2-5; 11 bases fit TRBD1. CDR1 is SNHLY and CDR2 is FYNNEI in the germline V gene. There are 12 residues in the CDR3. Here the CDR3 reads CAVDRGRETQYF. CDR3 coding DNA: TGTGCGGTGGACAGGGGGCGAGAGACCCAGTACTTC.

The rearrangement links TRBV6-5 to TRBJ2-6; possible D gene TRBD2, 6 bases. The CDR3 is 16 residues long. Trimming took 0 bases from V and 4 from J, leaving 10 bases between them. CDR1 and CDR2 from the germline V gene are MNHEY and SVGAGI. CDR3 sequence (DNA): TGTGCCAGCAGTTACTCCCGGGGGTCCGGGGCCAACGTCCTGACTTTC. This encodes CASSYSRGSGANVLTF.

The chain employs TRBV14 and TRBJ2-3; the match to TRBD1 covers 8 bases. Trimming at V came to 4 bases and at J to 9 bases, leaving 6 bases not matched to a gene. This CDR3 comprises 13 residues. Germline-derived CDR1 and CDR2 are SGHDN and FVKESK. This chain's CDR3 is CASSPSRTGTQYF. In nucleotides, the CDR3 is TGTGCCAGCAGCCCTTCTCGGACAGGGACGCAGTATTTT.

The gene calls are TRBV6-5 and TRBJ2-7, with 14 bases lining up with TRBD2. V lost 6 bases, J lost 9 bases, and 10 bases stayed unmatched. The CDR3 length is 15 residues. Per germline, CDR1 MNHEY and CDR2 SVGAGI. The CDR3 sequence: CASSAGLAGERGQYF. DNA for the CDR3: TGTGCCAGCAGCGCGGGACTAGCGGGAGAAAGAGGGCAGTACTTC.

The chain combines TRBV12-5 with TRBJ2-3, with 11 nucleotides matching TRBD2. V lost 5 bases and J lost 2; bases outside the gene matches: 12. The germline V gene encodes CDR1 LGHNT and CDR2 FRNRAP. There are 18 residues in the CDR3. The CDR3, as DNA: TGTGCTAGTGGTCCCGGACTAGCGGGCATTACAAACACAGATACGCAGTATTTT. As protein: CASGPGLAGITNTDTQYF.